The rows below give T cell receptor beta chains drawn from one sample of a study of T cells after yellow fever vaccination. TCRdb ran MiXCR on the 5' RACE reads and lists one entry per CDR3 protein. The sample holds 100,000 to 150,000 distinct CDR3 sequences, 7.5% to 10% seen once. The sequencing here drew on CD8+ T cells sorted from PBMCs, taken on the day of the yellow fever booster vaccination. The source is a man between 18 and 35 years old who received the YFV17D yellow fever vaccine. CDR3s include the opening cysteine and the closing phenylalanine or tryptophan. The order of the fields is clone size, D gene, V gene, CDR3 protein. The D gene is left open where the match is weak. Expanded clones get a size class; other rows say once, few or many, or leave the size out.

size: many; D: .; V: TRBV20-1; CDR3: CSARFQPSVYNEQFF
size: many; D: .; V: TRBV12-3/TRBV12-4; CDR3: CASSFTGFSGNTIYF
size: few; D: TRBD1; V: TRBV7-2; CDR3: CASSWTGPATNEKLFF
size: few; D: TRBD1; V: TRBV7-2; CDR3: CASSSSRDRGRDTQYF
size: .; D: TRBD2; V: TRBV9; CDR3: CASSASGGANEQFF
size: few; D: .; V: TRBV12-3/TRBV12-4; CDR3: CASSLLAAMGPYGYTF
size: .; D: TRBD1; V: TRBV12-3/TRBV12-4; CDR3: CASTGQGAVTDTQYF
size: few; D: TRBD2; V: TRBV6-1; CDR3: CASSEPEDRGRTSGGPPDTQYF
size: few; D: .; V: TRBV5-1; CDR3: CASSIRTENTEAFF
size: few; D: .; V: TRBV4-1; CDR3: CASSQEFTGSTDTQYF
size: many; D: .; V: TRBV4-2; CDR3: CASSQDGETGYNEQFF
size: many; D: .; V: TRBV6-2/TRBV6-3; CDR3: CASSPGVYQETQYF
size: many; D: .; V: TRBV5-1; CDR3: CASSLGQAPNSPLHF
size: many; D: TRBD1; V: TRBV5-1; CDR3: CASSLSPYRGSQETQYF
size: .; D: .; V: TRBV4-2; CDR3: CASSQDPRGSSTDTQYF
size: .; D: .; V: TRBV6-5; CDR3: CASTAVGGTAETQYF
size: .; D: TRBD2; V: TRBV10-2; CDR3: CASSIAGEQRSTDTQYF
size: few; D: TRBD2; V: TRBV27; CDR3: CASSYTSGGYNEQFF
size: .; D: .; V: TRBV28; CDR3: CASSPDSYNQPQHF
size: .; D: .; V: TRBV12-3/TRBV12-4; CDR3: CASSFPTSSTDTQYF
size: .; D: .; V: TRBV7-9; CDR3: CASSSFALYEQYF
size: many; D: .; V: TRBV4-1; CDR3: CASSQDTGPNTGELFF
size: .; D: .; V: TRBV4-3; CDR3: CASSQEGEGGTEAFF
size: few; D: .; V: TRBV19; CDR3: CASSLTGRLEAFF
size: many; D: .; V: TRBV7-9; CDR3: CASSSDSAQETQYF
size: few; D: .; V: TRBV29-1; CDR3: CSVPKGLGANEQFF
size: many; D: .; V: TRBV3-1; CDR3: CASSQVGFYSPLHF
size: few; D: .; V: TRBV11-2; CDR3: CASSFGRVLNTEAFF
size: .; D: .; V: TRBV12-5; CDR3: CASGLVPPPDSNYGYTF